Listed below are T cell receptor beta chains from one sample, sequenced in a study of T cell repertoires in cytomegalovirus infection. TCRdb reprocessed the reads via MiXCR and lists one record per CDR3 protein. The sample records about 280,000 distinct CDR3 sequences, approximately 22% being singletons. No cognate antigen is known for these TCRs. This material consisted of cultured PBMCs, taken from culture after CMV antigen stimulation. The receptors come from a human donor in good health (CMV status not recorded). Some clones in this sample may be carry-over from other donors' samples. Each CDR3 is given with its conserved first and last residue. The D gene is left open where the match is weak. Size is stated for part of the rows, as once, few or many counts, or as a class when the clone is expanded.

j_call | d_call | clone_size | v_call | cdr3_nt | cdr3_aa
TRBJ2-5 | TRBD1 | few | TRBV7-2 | TGTGCCAGCAGCTTGGCCGGACAGGGGGTTGAGACCCAGTACTTC | CASSLAGQGVETQYF
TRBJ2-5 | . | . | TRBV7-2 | TGTGCCAGCAGCTTAGAGGTGGGCCAGGGCCGAGAGACCCAGTACTTC | CASSLEVGQGRETQYF
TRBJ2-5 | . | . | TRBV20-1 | TGCAGTGCCCCCGCGAGGCTGGGGACCCAGTACTTC | CSAPARLGTQYF
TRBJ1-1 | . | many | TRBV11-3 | TGTGCCAGCAGCCAAAGGGGGGGGTTCACTGAAGCTTTCTTT | CASSQRGGFTEAFF
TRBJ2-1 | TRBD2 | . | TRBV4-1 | TGCGCCAGCAGCCAAGAACTAGCGGGAGATGAGCAGTTCTTC | CASSQELAGDEQFF
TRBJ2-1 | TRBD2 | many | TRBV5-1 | TGTGCCAGCAGCTTATTAGCGGGAGGGGGTAATGAGCAGTTCTTC | CASSLLAGGGNEQFF
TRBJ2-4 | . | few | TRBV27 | TGTGCCAGCAGTTTATGGGGGCCTGCCAAAAACATTCAGTACTTC | CASSLWGPAKNIQYF
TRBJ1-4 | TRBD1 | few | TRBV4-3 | TGCGCCAGCAGCCAAGATCCGGACAGGAGGGGAAAACTGTTTTTT | CASSQDPDRRGKLFF
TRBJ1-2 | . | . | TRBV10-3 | TGTGCCATCAGTGAGGGTGCCTCGGGAGGCTACACCTTC | CAISEGASGGYTF
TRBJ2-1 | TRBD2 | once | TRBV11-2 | TGTGCCAGCCAGCGGGAGAGGGCCATGTTCGATGAGCAGTTCTTC | CASQRERAMFDEQFF
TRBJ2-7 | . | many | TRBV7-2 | TGTGCCAGCAGCCCTCCAACCTACGAGCAGTACTTC | CASSPPTYEQYF
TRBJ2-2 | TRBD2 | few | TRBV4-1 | TGCGCCAGCAGCCAAGTGACTAGCGGGAGAGCCAACGGGGAGCTGTTTTTT | CASSQVTSGRANGELFF
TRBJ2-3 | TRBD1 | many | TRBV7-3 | TGTGCCAGCAGCCCTTTGGGACAGGGGCCAGATACGCAGTATTTT | CASSPLGQGPDTQYF
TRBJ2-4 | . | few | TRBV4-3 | TGCGCCAGCAGCCAAGGAACAGGCGCCGGAGCCAAAAACATTCAGTACTTC | CASSQGTGAGAKNIQYF
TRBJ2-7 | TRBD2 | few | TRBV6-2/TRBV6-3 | TGTGCCAGCAGTTCCGAATCACTAAGGACTAGCGGAGAGAGGTACGAGCAGTACTTC | CASSSESLRTSGERYEQYF
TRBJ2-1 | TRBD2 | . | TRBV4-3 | TGCGCCAGCAGCCAAGATCCCCCCCCTAGCGGACCATGGGGTGAGCAGTTCTTC | CASSQDPPPSGPWGEQFF
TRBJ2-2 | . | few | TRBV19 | TGTGCCAGTAGTCCGACCCCCGACACCACCGGGGAGCTGTTTTTT | CASSPTPDTTGELFF
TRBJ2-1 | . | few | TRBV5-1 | TGCGCCAGCAGCTTTGACCCCTCCTACAATGAGCAGTTCTTC | CASSFDPSYNEQFF
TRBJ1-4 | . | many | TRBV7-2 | TGTGCCAGCAGCCCCAGACAAATTGGCGGTGAAAAACTGTTTTTT | CASSPRQIGGEKLFF
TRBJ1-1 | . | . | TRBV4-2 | TGTGCCAGCAGCCAAGATTCAGGGACTGAAGCTTTCTTT | CASSQDSGTEAFF
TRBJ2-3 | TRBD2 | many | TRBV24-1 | TGTGCCACCAGCCCGACGCCGGGCGGGAGAACAGATACGCAGTATTTT | CATSPTPGGRTDTQYF
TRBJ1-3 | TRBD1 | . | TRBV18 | TGTGCCAGCTCACTGGGACAGGCCACCATATATTTT | CASSLGQATIYF
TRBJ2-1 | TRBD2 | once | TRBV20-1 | TGCAGTGCTAGAGACTGGCCTAGCGGGAGAAGTTCCTACAATGAGCAGTTCTTC | CSARDWPSGRSSYNEQFF
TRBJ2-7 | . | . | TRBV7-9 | TGTGCCAGCAGCCCTGAGCAGTACTTC | CASSPEQYF
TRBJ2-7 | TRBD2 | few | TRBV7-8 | TGTGCCAGCCGACTAGCGGGAGGTAACGAGCAGTACTTC | CASRLAGGNEQYF
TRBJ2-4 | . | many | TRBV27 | TGTGCCAACACCTCCGACGACGGCGCCGCCAAAAACATTCAGTACTTC | CANTSDDGAAKNIQYF
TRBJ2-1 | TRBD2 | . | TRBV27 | TGTGCCAGCAGTCCCAGACTAGCGGGAGGGCCTTCCAATGAGCAGTTCTTC | CASSPRLAGGPSNEQFF
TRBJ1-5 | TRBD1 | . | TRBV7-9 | TGTGCCAGCAGCCGTACAGGGGATTCGGTACAGCCCCAGCATTTT | CASSRTGDSVQPQHF
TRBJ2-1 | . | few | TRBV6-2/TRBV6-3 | TGTGCCAGCTGGGGGGAGCGGAGATACAATGAGCAGTTCTTC | CASWGERRYNEQFF
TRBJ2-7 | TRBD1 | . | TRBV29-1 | TGCAGCGTCGGTCCCGGGACAGGTAGTTACGAGCAGTACTTC | CSVGPGTGSYEQYF
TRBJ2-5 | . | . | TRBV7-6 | TGTGCCAGCAGCTTAGGAGGTCTAGGAGGGAGGAGGGAGACCCAGTACTTC | CASSLGGLGGRRETQYF
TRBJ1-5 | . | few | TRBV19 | TGTGCCAGTAGTGGAGGGCGGCAGAGCAATCAGCCCCAGCATTTT | CASSGGRQSNQPQHF
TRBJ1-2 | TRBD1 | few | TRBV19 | TGTGCCAGTAGTACGACAGGGGGCGATGGCTACACCTTC | CASSTTGGDGYTF
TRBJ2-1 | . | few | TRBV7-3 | TGTGCCAGCAGCTTAGACCAGATTTTTGGGGGCGGTATCAATGAGCAGTTCTTC | CASSLDQIFGGGINEQFF
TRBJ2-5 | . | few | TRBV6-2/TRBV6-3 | TGTGCCAGCAGTTGGGGCGGATACAAAGGAGAGACCCAGTACTTC | CASSWGGYKGETQYF
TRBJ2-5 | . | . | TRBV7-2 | TGTGCCAGCAGCTTAATGGGGGCGGACCAAGAGACCCAGTACTTC | CASSLMGADQETQYF
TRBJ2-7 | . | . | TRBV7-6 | TGTGCCAGCAGCTTGTCAGGGGCCGCGACCTACGAGCAGTACTTC | CASSLSGAATYEQYF
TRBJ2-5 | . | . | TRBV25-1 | TGTGCCAGCATGAGAGAGACCCAGTACTTC | CASMRETQYF
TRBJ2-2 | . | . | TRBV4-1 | TGCGCCAGCAGCCAAGTTTACGGGGATAGGGTATCCGGGGAGCTGTTTTTT | CASSQVYGDRVSGELFF
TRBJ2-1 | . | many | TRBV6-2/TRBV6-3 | TGTGCCAGCATTCTGTACGGAGTGGGTGAGCAGTTCTTC | CASILYGVGEQFF
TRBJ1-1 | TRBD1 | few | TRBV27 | TGTGCCAGCAGTTCAGTCAAGGGGGCTATCACTGAAGCTTTCTTT | CASSSVKGAITEAFF
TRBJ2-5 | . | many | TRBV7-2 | TGTGCCAGCAGCTTAGCGGGCCCACGGGGAGAGACCCAGTACTTC | CASSLAGPRGETQYF
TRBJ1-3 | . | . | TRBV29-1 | TGCAGCGGTAGAAGGACAACTGGAAACACCATATATTTT | CSGRRTTGNTIYF
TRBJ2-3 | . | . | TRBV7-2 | TGTGCCAGCAGCTCGACGACAGTCCCTGGTACGCAGTATTTT | CASSSTTVPGTQYF
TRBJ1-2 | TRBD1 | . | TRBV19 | TGTGCCAGTAGTCGTGGGACAGAGAAAACTAACTATGGCTACACCTTC | CASSRGTEKTNYGYTF
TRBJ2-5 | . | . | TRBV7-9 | TGTGCCAGCGGGTCCAGGGAAGAGACCCAGTACTTC | CASGSREETQYF
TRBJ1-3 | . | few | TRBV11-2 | TGTGCCAGCAGCACGCATAGCCGGACTACTGGAAACACCATATATTTT | CASSTHSRTTGNTIYF
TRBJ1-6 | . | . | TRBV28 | TGTGCCAGCGGACGGAACAATTCACCCCTCCACTTT | CASGRNNSPLHF
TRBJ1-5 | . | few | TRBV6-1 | TGTGCCAGCGGACCCTGGGATCAGCCCCAGCATTTT | CASGPWDQPQHF
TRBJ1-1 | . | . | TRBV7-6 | TGTGCCAGCAGCCCCTTGAACACTGAAGCTTCCTTT | CASSPLNTEASF
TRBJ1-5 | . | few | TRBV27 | TGTGCCAGCAGTTTATCGGGTTTTGGACAGCCCCAGCATTTT | CASSLSGFGQPQHF
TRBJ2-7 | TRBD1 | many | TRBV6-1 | TGTGCCAGCAGCTATAACAGGGGCTACGAGCAGTACTTC | CASSYNRGYEQYF
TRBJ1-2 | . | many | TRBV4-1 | TGCGCCAGAACGGAAGGGGGAGGAGGGATCTATGGCTACACCTTC | CARTEGGGGIYGYTF
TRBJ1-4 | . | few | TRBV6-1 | TGTGCCAGCAGACCTACCGGAGAAGGAGGCGAAAAACTGTTTTTT | CASRPTGEGGEKLFF
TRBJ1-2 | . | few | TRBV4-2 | TGTGCCAGCAGCCCCGCAGGGGACGGCTACACCTTC | CASSPAGDGYTF
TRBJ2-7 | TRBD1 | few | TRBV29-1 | TGCAGCGGCGGACAGGGGTCCTACGAGCAGTACTTC | CSGGQGSYEQYF
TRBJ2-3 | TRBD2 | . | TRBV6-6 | TGTGCCAGCAGTAAAACGGGACTAGGAGATACGCAGTATTTT | CASSKTGLGDTQYF
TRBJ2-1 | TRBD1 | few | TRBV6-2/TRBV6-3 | TGTGCCAGTTGCCCGGGACAGAGTTTCTCCTACAATGAGCAGTTCTTC | CASCPGQSFSYNEQFF
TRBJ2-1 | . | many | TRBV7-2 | TGTGCCAGCAGCCATGAGTCGAGTGTGCCGCTCTACAATGAGCAGTTCTTC | CASSHESSVPLYNEQFF
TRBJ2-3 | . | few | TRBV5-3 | . | CASSSWGLGTDTQYF